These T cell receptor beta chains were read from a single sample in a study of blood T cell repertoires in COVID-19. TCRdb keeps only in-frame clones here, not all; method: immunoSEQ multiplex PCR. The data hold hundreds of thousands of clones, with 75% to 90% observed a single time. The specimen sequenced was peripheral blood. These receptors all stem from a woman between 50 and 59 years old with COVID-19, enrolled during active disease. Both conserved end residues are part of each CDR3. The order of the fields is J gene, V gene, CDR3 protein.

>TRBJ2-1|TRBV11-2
CASSYRDRSFSYNEQFF
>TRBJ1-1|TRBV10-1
CASSFFQTDTEAFF
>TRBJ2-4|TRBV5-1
CASSLGDNKNIIQYF
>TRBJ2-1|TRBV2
CASSEEVRGGEQFF
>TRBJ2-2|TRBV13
CASSLRTGRGGELFF
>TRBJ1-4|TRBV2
CASSEIERGQGGKLFF
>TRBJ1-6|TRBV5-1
CASSTGGSVSYNSPLHF
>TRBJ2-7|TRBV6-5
CASSPQGALPYEQYF
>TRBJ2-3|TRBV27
CASRLFPGLAGNTDTQYF
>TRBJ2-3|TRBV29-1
CSVEDPLVTSDEDTQYF
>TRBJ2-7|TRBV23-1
CASSQRGQPTYEQYF
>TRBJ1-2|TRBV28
CASSLDTRGYTF
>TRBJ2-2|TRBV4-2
CASSQDTGFLNTGELFF
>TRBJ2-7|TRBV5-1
CASTPGSLIYEQYF
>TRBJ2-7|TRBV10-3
CAISKGSETPGTYEQYF
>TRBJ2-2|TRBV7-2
CASSSSRGTGELFF
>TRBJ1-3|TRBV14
CASSQTMGTASGNTIYF
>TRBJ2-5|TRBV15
CATSRSAGGRVETQYF
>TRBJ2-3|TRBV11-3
CASSLGTSATDTQYF
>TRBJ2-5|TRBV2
CASSEGQGLETQYF
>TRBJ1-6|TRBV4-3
CASSPSGGISWNSPLHF
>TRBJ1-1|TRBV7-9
CASRNRGYNTEAFF
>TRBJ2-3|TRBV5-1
CASSLVGTGGRDTQYF
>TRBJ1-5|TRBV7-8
CASSHNMQMDYQPQHF
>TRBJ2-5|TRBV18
CASSPTSAGVQETQYF
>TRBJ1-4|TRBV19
CASSTNDRGQTNEKLFF
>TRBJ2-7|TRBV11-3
CASRFSGSHEQYF
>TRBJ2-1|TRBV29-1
CSVRTSGSSYNEQFF
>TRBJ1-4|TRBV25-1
CASSETTDRNEKLFF
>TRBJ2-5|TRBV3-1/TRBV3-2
CASSQELGLTYQETQYF
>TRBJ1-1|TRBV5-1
CASSSQGARTEAFF